The 12 T cell receptor beta chains listed next were all sequenced from one sample in a study of regulatory T cells in long-lasting Graves disease. The sample's time point: newly diagnosed GD, antithyroid drugs for less than 3 months. The TCR library was prepared using RNA isolated from PBMCs. Arm-PCR of CDR3 regions with iRepertoire HTBI primers generated TCR beta libraries. From the multiplex PCR reads, TCRdb called clonotypes with MiXCR, one entry per CDR3 protein. Of a few hundred thousand distinct CDR3 sequences listed, 12% were seen once; the top ten hold under 20%. These data are also associated with another study on T cells in Graves' hyperthyroidism and ophthalmopathy.

Sequencing used peripheral blood mononuclear cells (PBMCs), obtained at new diagnosis, from a patient treated with antithyroid drugs. The receptors here all came from a young woman with Graves disease.

The chain recombines TRBV5-1 with TRBJ2-5; no clear D gene. V lost 0 bases to trimming and J lost 4 bases, with 13 bases between them. The CDR3 spans 15 residues. Per germline, CDR1 SGHRS and CDR2 YFSETQ. Here the CDR3 DNA reads TGCGCCAGCAGCTTGGTTCCCCTAGATGCAGAGACCCAGTACTTC. This sequence encodes CASSLVPLDAETQYF.

Points on this clonotype: A much more abundant neighbour one base away suggests this may be a read error. The rearrangement joins TRBV20-1 to TRBJ2-7, with D tentatively TRBD2 (6 bases). The CDR3 covers 14 residues. With 3 bases removed from V and 8 bases from J, the gap between germline ends came to 20 bases. Germline V gives CDR1 DFQATT, CDR2 SNEGSKA (reference sequence). The CDR3: CSASFGAGFNQQYF. CDR3 in DNA: TGCAGTGCTAGTTTTGGTGCGGGATTCAACCAGCAGTACTTC.

This clonotype was counted many times. The V gene is TRBV12-3 or TRBV12-4, the J gene TRBJ1-1; TRBD1 aligns across 12 bases. CDR3 size: 14 residues. The V gene end was trimmed by 7 bases and the J gene end by 7 bases; junction bases not matched to a gene: 7. The CDR3 loop is CASTLGQGAIEAFF. CDR3 nucleotide sequence: TGTGCCAGCACCCTGGGACAGGGGGCGATTGAAGCTTTCTTT.

This clonotype was detected ten times or more. This chain uses TRBV11-2 with TRBJ2-3; the D gene could be TRBD1 or TRBD2 (6 bases each). Looked up from germline, CDR1 is SGHAT and CDR2 is FQNNGV. The CDR3 has 16 amino acids. V was trimmed by 5 bases and J by 4 bases, leaving 19 bases between them. The CDR3 region is CASSPTSRGLADTQYF. In DNA, the CDR3 is TGTGCCAGCAGCCCCACGTCCCGGGGGCTAGCAGATACGCAGTATTTT.

The table lists this clonotype with a count of one. Since a much larger clone is just one base distant, this may be a read error. This sequence joins TRBV20-1 and TRBJ2-1; TRBD2 matches 10 bases. The V gene end was trimmed by 3 bases and the J gene end by 7 bases; junction bases not matched to a gene: 9. Germline values: CDR1 DFQATT, CDR2 SNEGSKA (reference sequence). The CDR3 has 15 amino acids. The CDR3 DNA follows: TGCAGTGCTAGTTTGGCTAGCGGGAGTCCGAATGAGCAGTTCTTC. Translating it yields CSASLASGSPNEQFF.

This clonotype was counted at least ten times. The V call is TRBV3-1, the J call TRBJ2-1; tentatively, D is TRBD1 (5 bases). This CDR3 is 14 amino acids long. Germline CDR1 and CDR2: LGHDT and YNNKEL (reference sequence). V lost 1 base and J lost 9, with 13 bases in between. The CDR3 DNA is TGTGCCAGCAGCCAAGCAAATGGGGCTGGTGAGCAGTTCTTC. Translating gives CASSQANGAGEQFF.

This clonotype was detected many times. V usage is TRBV20-1 and J usage is TRBJ2-3; unclear D gene. The germline V gene has CDR1 DFQATT and CDR2 SNEGSKA (reference sequence). The V end was cut by 1 base, the J end by 0 bases, with 5 bases between. The CDR3 is 13 amino acids. CDR3 region: CSARVSSTDTQYF. The CDR3 nucleotides are TGCAGTGCTAGAGTGAGTAGCACAGATACGCAGTATTTT.

In its sample, this clonotype was seen many times. The gene calls are TRBV7-2 and TRBJ2-1; D remains ambiguous. The CDR3 has 15 amino acids. Germline V gene lookup returns CDR1 SGHTA and CDR2 FQGNSA. Trimming left V 7 bases short and J 0 bases short, with 13 bases between. CDR3 in DNA: TGTGCCAGCACCCCAATCGCGGACTCCTACAATGAGCAGTTCTTC. Protein: CASTPIADSYNEQFF. The complete variable domain, with remaining parts taken from reference TRBV7-2 and TRBJ2-1, reads GAGVSQSPSNKVTEKGKDVELRCDPISGHTALYWYRQSLGQGLEFLIYFQGNSAPDKSGLPSDRFSAERTGGSVSTLTIQRTQQEDSAVYLCASTPIADSYNEQFFGPGTRLTVL.

The chain is built from TRBV15 and TRBJ2-1; D is undetermined. The V end was cut by 1 base, the J end by 8 bases, with 6 bases between. The CDR3 has 12 amino acids. Germline loops: CDR1 LNHNV, CDR2 YYDKDF (reference sequence). The CDR3 reads CATSRVTDEQFF. The CDR3 nucleotides read TGTGCCACCAGCAGAGTCACGGATGAGCAGTTCTTC.

This clonotype was seen many times. This sequence joins TRBV28 and TRBJ1-1; 9 bases match TRBD1. The CDR3 consists of 16 residues. J lost 4 bases, V lost 0 bases, and 6 bases had no gene match. Germline V gives CDR1 MDHEN, CDR2 SYDVKM. The CDR3 coding sequence is TGTGCCAGCAGTTTATGGGACAGGGGCCGGAGCACTGAAGCTTTCTTT. Protein: CASSLWDRGRSTEAFF. Drawing the rest from reference TRBV28 and TRBJ1-1, the complete variable domain is DVKVTQSSRYLVKRTGEKVFLECVQDMDHENMFWYRQDPGLGLRLIYFSYDVKMKEKGDIPEGYSVSREKKERFSLILESASTNQTSMYLCASSLWDRGRSTEAFFGQGTRLTVV.

The CDR3 nucleotides are TGTGCCAGCAGCCACACTGTGAACACTGAAGCTTTCTTT. It specifies CASSHTVNTEAFF. The chain links TRBV7-9 to TRBJ1-1; no firm D call. This CDR3 region has 13 residues. V lost 5 bases, J lost 0 bases, and 7 bases lay in between. CDR1 is SEHNR, CDR2 FQNEAQ, per germline (reference sequence).

The CDR3 DNA sequence: TGTGCCAGCAGTCTTTCCGGGACAGGGGCAATCCCTGGGGACACTGAAGCTTTCTTT. This sequence encodes CASSLSGTGAIPGDTEAFF. The chain employs TRBV28 and TRBJ1-1, with TRBD1 matching 10 bases. V lost 5 bases to trimming and J lost 3 bases; unmatched junction nucleotides: 18. The CDR3 has 19 amino acids. Germline V lookup: CDR1 MDHEN, CDR2 SYDVKM.